This TCR beta chain originates from a study of blood T cells in healthy people across ages. CDR1 is SGHKS, CDR2 YYEKEE, per germline (reference sequence). CDR3 length: 16 residues. Sample-barcoded 5' priming and a J-beta primer mix drove a second PCR of roughly 6 to 12 cycles. TCRdb independently ran MiXCR on the 5' RACE reads; one entry per CDR3 protein. The repertoire consists of around 2 million distinct CDR3 sequences, with around 42% occurring once and the leading ten covering about 23%. Notes on this clonotype: At one of its ends the junction is not consistent with the germline gene, which may arise from a read error.

V usage is TRBV5-5 and J usage is TRBJ2-3, with 8 positions matching TRBD1. The sequenced sample consisted of blood. The TCR sequence derives from a human donor in good health. CDR3 in amino acids: CVSSPWGQAYTDTQYF. The CDR3 nucleotides read TGTGTCAGCAGCCCCTGGGGACAGGCCTATACAGATACGCAGTATTTT.